The 22 T cell receptor beta chains in this list originate from one sample, sequenced in a study of T cell clonality in common variable immunodeficiency. Regarding the study as a whole: Common variable immunodeficiency TCR beta sequences reportedly had fewer deletions and N-nucleotide insertions.

The antigens these receptors bind are not known. Repertoires were generated with immunoSEQ multiplex PCR, while TCRdb's copy carries only in-frame clones and drops some. Altogether 40,000 or so clones were found in the sample, and no singletons occur. Specimen: peripheral blood mononuclear cells. Source of these receptors: a human donor with common variable immunodeficiency.

A note on this clone: The CDR3 end lies 3 residues beyond the end of the read and is filled in from the germline J gene. The chain recombines TRBV19 with TRBJ1-5; 7 bases agree with TRBD1. Germline values: CDR1 LNHDA, CDR2 SQIVND (reference sequence). The V gene end was trimmed by 6 bases and the J gene end by 5 bases; junction bases not matched to a gene: 4. The CDR3 is 13 residues long. The chain's CDR3 is CASRKDRDQPQHF. The CDR3 bases that were read are TGTGCCAGTAGGAAAGACAGGGATCAGCCC.

This clone was picked up many times. The read is 3 residues too short to cover the CDR3 end, so that end is filled in from the germline J gene. The chain joins TRBV20-1 to TRBJ2-1; D is possibly TRBD1 or TRBD2 (8 bases each). The CDR3 runs to 15 residues. Germline loops: CDR1 DFQATT, CDR2 SNEGSKA (reference sequence). V was trimmed by 6 bases and J by 2 bases, leaving 17 bases between them. CDR3 loop: CSADRGSGTYNEQFF. CDR3 DNA, as far as it was read: TGCAGTGCCGACAGGGGTAGCGGGACCTACAATGAG.

This clone has only a few counts. The CDR3 end lies 3 residues beyond the end of the read and is filled in from the germline J gene. This chain uses TRBV19 with TRBJ1-6; unclear D gene. The V gene's germline CDR1 is LNHDA and CDR2 SQIVND (reference sequence). The CDR3 has 13 amino acids. V was cut by 3 bases and J by 7 bases, with 7 bases left in between. The CDR3 loop is CASSIGRNSPLHF. The part of the CDR3 DNA that was read is TGTGCCAGTAGTATTGGCAGGAATTCACCC.

This clone came up many times. Partial CDR3 DNA: TGTGCCAGCAGCTTTGGCCAGGGGGTTAATTCACCC. Amino acid sequence: CASSFGQGVNSP. The whole CDR3 is CASSFGQGVNSPLHF. J is TRBJ1-6 and V is TRBV5-6; the match to TRBD1 covers 7 bases. Read coverage stops 3 residues before the CDR3 terminus; the germline J gene supplies the remainder. The CDR3 runs to 15 residues. Germline V gene sequence: CDR1 SGHDT, CDR2 YYEEEE. The trim removed 2 bases at V and 6 bases at J, leaving 5 bases unmatched.

The table lists this clone with many counts. The sequenced fragment ends 3 residues before the CDR3 boundary, so the rest is inferred from the germline J gene. The chain recombines TRBV30 with TRBJ2-7; 8 bases match TRBD1. The CDR3 spans 15 residues. CDR1 GTSNPN and CDR2 SVGIG come from the germline V gene (reference sequence). V lost 0 bases to trimming and J lost 1 base; unmatched junction nucleotides: 5. The covered CDR3 bases are TGTGCCTGGAGTGTACGCGGGACAGGTTCCTACGAG. Translated, it gives CAWSVRGTGSYE. The CDR3 reads in full as CAWSVRGTGSYEQYF.

Only a few counts were recorded for this clone. The read halts 3 residues ahead of the CDR3 end, with the missing end drawn from the germline J gene. The J gene is TRBJ1-2, the V gene TRBV20-1, with D tentatively TRBD1 (5 bases). The CDR3 has 15 amino acids. Germline CDR1 and CDR2: DFQATT and SNEGSKA (reference sequence). The CDR3 loop reads CSARGGSFGRRGYTF. The DNA read from the CDR3 is TGCAGTGCTAGGGGGGGGTCGTTTGGCCGGAGGGGC.

This clone was picked up a small number of times. The DNA ends 3 residues before the CDR3 does, and the rest of the CDR3 is filled in from the germline J gene. The V gene is TRBV5-1, the J gene TRBJ2-2; unclear D gene. Germline loops: CDR1 SGHRS, CDR2 YFSETQ. The CDR3 covers 15 residues. Trimming took off 4 bases at V and 6 bases at J, with 16 bases between the two ends. This CDR3 reads CASSQSGQTAGELFF. Incomplete CDR3 DNA: TGCGCCAGCAGCCAAAGTGGCCAGACTGCCGGGGAG. The full variable domain, rest sourced from reference TRBV5-1 and TRBJ2-2, is KAGVTQTPRYLIKTRGQQVTLSCSPISGHRSVSWYQQTPGQGLQFLFEYFSETQRNKGNFPGRFSGRQFSNSRSEMNVSTLELGDSALYLCASSQSGQTAGELFFGEGSRLTVL.

This clone was counted only a few times. The read ends 3 residues shy of where the CDR3 ends; the end is completed using the germline J gene. V is TRBV29-1 and J is TRBJ2-5; D is perhaps TRBD1 (6 bases). V gave up 2 bases and J gave up 2 bases, with 18 bases separating them. This CDR3 has 16 residues. Per the germline V gene, CDR1 is SQVTM and CDR2 is ANQGSEA. The CDR3 here is CSVEFLIQGAQETQYF. Incomplete CDR3 DNA: TGCAGCGTTGAATTCCTTATACAGGGAGCACAAGAGACC. Looking up the rest from reference TRBV29-1 and TRBJ2-5 gives the full variable domain: SAVISQKPSRDICQRGTSLTIQCQVDSQVTMMFWYRQQPGQSLTLIATANQGSEATYESGFVIDKFPISRPNLTFSTLTVSNMSPEDSSIYLCSVEFLIQGAQETQYFGPGTRLLVL.

In this sample, this clone turned up a few times. The read terminates 3 residues ahead of where the CDR3 ends, so the germline J gene completes it. The J gene is TRBJ1-5, the V gene TRBV6-1; TRBD1 might be the D (5 bases). This CDR3 spans 14 amino acids. Trimming removed 4 bases at V and 6 bases at J, with 13 bases between. The germline CDR1 and CDR2 sequences are MNHNS and SASEGT. The sequenced part of the CDR3 DNA is TGTGCCAGCAGTGTCGCCATCGGGGGTCAGCCC. It encodes CASSVAIGGQP. The whole CDR3 region reads CASSVAIGGQPQHF.

With regard to this clone: The CDR3 extends 3 residues past the end of the read, so its final part is completed from the germline J gene. This chain connects TRBV19 to TRBJ2-1, with TRBD2 identical over 9 bases. V shed 5 bases and J 4 bases; nucleotides not matched to a gene: 6. Germline V gene sequence: CDR1 LNHDA, CDR2 SQIVND (reference sequence). This CDR3 is 15 amino acids long. The covered CDR3 bases are TGTGCCAGTAGTCGGGGCAGCGGGGGGTACAATGAG. Translation gives CASSRGSGGYNE. The whole CDR3 protein reads CASSRGSGGYNEQFF. Using reference TRBV19 and TRBJ2-1 for the parts outside the CDR3, the full variable domain is DGGITQSPKYLFRKEGQNVTLSCEQNLNHDAMYWYRQDPGQGLRLIYYSQIVNDFQKGDIAEGYSVSREKKESFPLTVTSAQKNPTAFYLCASSRGSGGYNEQFFGPGTRLTVL.

The CDR3 reads CASSVRPDSLYGYTF. Incomplete CDR3 DNA: TGTGCCAGCAGTGTAAGACCGGACAGCCTCTATGGC. This chain joins TRBV2 and TRBJ1-2; TRBD1 is a possible D gene (6 bases). The CDR3 end is not reached by the read, which stops 3 residues before it; the germline J gene fills it in. V was clipped by 4 bases and J by 4 bases, with 16 bases between them. CDR1 SNHLY and CDR2 FYNNEI come from the germline V gene. The CDR3 runs 15 residues.

This clone occurred many times. The CDR3 is cut off 3 residues early in the read; its end comes from the germline J gene. This rearrangement joins TRBV20-1 to TRBJ2-3; 10 nucleotides agree with TRBD2. Germline lookup yields CDR1 DFQATT and CDR2 SNEGSKA (reference sequence). The CDR3 loop spans 16 amino acids. The junction had 6 bases not matched to a gene; V was cut back by 2 bases and J by 1 base. CDR3 sequence: CSARSRTSGGTDTQYF. The CDR3 bases that were read are TGCAGTGCTAGATCGCGGACTAGCGGAGGCACAGATACG.

About this clone itself: The missing CDR3 end, 3 residues past where the read stops, is filled in from the germline J gene. V is TRBV7-9 and J is TRBJ2-7; TRBD1 matches 7 bases. The CDR3 length is 12 residues. CDR1 is SEHNR and CDR2 is FQNEAQ in the germline V gene (reference sequence). With 5 bases clipped from V and 6 bases from J, the junction kept 4 bases outside the gene matches. The CDR3 loop reads CASSAEGAEQYF. CDR3 bases read: TGTGCCAGCAGCGCCGAGGGGGCCGAG. Variable domain in full (rest from reference TRBV7-9 and TRBJ2-7): DTGVSQNPRHKITKRGQNVTFRCDPISEHNRLYWYRQTLGQGPEFLTYFQNEAQLEKSRLLSDRFSAERPKGSFSTLEIQRTEQGDSAMYLCASSAEGAEQYFGPGTRLTVT.

In the case of this clone: The sequenced fragment ends 3 residues before the CDR3 boundary, so the rest is inferred from the germline J gene. The rearrangement joins TRBV29-1 to TRBJ2-5, with D perhaps TRBD1 or TRBD2 (5 bases each). Germline V gives CDR1 SQVTM, CDR2 ANQGSEA. This CDR3 contains 13 residues. V gave up 8 bases and J gave up 2 bases, with 15 bases separating them. The sequenced CDR3 bases are TGCAGCCTCGAGGGGCAGGATCAAGAGACC. This translates into CSLEGQDQET. The full CDR3 protein reads CSLEGQDQETQYF.

A remark on this clone: The CDR3 end falls 3 residues outside the read, so it is completed with the germline J gene. The chain employs TRBV30 and TRBJ1-2, with a weak D call TRBD1 (5 bases). This CDR3 is 13 amino acids long. Germline values: CDR1 GTSNPN, CDR2 SVGIG (reference sequence). This CDR3 reads CAWSGPGTGGYTF. The covered CDR3 bases are TGTGCCTGGAGTGGTCCGGGGACTGGAGGC.

This clone was recorded at least ten times. The sequence runs out 3 residues before the end of the CDR3; the remainder is reconstructed from the germline J gene. The genes are TRBV30 and TRBJ1-1; D unresolved. Germline values: CDR1 GTSNPN, CDR2 SVGIG (reference sequence). Trimming pared 3 bases from V and 4 bases from J, leaving 9 bases between. The CDR3 has 12 amino acids. The part of the CDR3 DNA that was read is TGTGCCTGGAGACCTGAGCGCACTGAA. Translating it yields CAWRPERTE. Given in full, the CDR3 is CAWRPERTEAFF.

Details on this clone: The read terminates 3 residues before the CDR3 end, so the remaining end is supplied by the germline J gene. The chain combines TRBV7-2 with TRBJ1-5, with 7 positions matching TRBD1. With 3 bases clipped from V and 7 bases from J, the junction kept 6 bases outside the gene matches. CDR1 and CDR2 from the germline V gene are SGHTA and FQGNSA. The CDR3 contains 14 residues. The CDR3 here is CASSLRRGEQPQHF. The sequenced CDR3 bases are TGTGCCAGCAGCTTGCGCAGGGGGGAACAGCCC.

This clone was seen many times. Read data end 3 residues before the CDR3 end; the end is taken from the germline J gene. The rearrangement links TRBV20-1 to TRBJ2-5, with D hard to call. V lost 5 bases and J 3 bases, leaving 7 bases between the germline ends. This CDR3 comprises 11 residues. Germline values: CDR1 DFQATT, CDR2 SNEGSKA (reference sequence). This CDR3 reads CSALVEETQYF. The CDR3 DNA, read in part, is TGCAGTGCTCTAGTTGAAGAGACC.

This clone was found many times. The DNA read from the CDR3 is TGTGCCAGCAGCGGGAGACAGGGACTCTACAATGAG. It translates to CASSGRQGLYNE. The CDR3 reads in full as CASSGRQGLYNEQFF. The chain is built from TRBV7-9 and TRBJ2-1; D perhaps matches TRBD1 (7 bases). The read gets to within 3 residues of the CDR3 end, and the germline J gene fills in the rest. The germline gives CDR1 SEHNR, CDR2 FQNEAQ (reference sequence). The CDR3 spans 15 residues. The ends were cut back, 5 bases at V and 3 bases at J, with 14 bases in the middle.

This clone was recorded many times. CDR3 DNA (partial): TGCGCCAGCAACTCGGGACTAGCGGGAGTAATGTCCGGGGAG. It is translated as CASNSGLAGVMSGE. The CDR3 as a whole reads CASNSGLAGVMSGELFF. The chain employs TRBV5-1 and TRBJ2-2; 14 bases align to TRBD2. The read terminates 3 residues ahead of where the CDR3 ends, so the germline J gene completes it. Germline CDR1 SGHRS, CDR2 YFSETQ. The CDR3 extends over 17 amino acids. The trim removed 6 bases at V and 6 bases at J, leaving 10 bases unmatched.

This clone appeared a few times. With the read ending 3 residues before the CDR3 end, the germline J gene is used to fill in that end. The chain combines TRBV11-1 with TRBJ1-5; D not certain. Per germline, CDR1 SGHAT and CDR2 FQDESV (reference sequence). The CDR3 contains 14 residues. V was trimmed by 0 bases and J by 2 bases, leaving 5 bases between them. The sequenced CDR3 bases are TGTGCCAGCAGCTTAGCCCCGGGCAATCAGCCC. Translated, it gives CASSLAPGNQP. The full CDR3 sequence reads CASSLAPGNQPQHF.

Comment on this clone: With the read ending 3 residues before the CDR3 end, the germline J gene is used to fill in that end. The gene calls are TRBV18 and TRBJ1-1, with D maybe TRBD1 (5 bases). V gave up 3 bases and J gave up 1 base, with 15 bases separating them. The CDR3 covers 16 residues. Germline CDR1 is KGHSH and CDR2 is LQKENI. CDR3 residues: CASSPNTLDRNTEAFF. Partial CDR3 DNA: TGTGCCAGCTCACCGAATACTCTAGACAGGAACACTGAA.